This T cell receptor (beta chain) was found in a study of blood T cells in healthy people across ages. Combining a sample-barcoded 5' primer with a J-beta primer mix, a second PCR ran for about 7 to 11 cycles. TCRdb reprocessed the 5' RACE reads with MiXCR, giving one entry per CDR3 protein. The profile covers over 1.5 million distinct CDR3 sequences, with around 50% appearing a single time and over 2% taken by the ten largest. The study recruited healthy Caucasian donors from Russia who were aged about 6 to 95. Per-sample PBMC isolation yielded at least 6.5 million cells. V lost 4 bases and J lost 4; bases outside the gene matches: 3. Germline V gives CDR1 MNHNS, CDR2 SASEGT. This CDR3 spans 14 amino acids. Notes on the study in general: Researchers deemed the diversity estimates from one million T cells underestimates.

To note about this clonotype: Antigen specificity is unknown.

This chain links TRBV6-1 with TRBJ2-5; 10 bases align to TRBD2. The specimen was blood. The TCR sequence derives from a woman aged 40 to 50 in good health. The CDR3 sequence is CASSARTSGETQYF. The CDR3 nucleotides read TGTGCCAGCAGTGCAAGGACTAGCGGAGAGACCCAGTACTTC.